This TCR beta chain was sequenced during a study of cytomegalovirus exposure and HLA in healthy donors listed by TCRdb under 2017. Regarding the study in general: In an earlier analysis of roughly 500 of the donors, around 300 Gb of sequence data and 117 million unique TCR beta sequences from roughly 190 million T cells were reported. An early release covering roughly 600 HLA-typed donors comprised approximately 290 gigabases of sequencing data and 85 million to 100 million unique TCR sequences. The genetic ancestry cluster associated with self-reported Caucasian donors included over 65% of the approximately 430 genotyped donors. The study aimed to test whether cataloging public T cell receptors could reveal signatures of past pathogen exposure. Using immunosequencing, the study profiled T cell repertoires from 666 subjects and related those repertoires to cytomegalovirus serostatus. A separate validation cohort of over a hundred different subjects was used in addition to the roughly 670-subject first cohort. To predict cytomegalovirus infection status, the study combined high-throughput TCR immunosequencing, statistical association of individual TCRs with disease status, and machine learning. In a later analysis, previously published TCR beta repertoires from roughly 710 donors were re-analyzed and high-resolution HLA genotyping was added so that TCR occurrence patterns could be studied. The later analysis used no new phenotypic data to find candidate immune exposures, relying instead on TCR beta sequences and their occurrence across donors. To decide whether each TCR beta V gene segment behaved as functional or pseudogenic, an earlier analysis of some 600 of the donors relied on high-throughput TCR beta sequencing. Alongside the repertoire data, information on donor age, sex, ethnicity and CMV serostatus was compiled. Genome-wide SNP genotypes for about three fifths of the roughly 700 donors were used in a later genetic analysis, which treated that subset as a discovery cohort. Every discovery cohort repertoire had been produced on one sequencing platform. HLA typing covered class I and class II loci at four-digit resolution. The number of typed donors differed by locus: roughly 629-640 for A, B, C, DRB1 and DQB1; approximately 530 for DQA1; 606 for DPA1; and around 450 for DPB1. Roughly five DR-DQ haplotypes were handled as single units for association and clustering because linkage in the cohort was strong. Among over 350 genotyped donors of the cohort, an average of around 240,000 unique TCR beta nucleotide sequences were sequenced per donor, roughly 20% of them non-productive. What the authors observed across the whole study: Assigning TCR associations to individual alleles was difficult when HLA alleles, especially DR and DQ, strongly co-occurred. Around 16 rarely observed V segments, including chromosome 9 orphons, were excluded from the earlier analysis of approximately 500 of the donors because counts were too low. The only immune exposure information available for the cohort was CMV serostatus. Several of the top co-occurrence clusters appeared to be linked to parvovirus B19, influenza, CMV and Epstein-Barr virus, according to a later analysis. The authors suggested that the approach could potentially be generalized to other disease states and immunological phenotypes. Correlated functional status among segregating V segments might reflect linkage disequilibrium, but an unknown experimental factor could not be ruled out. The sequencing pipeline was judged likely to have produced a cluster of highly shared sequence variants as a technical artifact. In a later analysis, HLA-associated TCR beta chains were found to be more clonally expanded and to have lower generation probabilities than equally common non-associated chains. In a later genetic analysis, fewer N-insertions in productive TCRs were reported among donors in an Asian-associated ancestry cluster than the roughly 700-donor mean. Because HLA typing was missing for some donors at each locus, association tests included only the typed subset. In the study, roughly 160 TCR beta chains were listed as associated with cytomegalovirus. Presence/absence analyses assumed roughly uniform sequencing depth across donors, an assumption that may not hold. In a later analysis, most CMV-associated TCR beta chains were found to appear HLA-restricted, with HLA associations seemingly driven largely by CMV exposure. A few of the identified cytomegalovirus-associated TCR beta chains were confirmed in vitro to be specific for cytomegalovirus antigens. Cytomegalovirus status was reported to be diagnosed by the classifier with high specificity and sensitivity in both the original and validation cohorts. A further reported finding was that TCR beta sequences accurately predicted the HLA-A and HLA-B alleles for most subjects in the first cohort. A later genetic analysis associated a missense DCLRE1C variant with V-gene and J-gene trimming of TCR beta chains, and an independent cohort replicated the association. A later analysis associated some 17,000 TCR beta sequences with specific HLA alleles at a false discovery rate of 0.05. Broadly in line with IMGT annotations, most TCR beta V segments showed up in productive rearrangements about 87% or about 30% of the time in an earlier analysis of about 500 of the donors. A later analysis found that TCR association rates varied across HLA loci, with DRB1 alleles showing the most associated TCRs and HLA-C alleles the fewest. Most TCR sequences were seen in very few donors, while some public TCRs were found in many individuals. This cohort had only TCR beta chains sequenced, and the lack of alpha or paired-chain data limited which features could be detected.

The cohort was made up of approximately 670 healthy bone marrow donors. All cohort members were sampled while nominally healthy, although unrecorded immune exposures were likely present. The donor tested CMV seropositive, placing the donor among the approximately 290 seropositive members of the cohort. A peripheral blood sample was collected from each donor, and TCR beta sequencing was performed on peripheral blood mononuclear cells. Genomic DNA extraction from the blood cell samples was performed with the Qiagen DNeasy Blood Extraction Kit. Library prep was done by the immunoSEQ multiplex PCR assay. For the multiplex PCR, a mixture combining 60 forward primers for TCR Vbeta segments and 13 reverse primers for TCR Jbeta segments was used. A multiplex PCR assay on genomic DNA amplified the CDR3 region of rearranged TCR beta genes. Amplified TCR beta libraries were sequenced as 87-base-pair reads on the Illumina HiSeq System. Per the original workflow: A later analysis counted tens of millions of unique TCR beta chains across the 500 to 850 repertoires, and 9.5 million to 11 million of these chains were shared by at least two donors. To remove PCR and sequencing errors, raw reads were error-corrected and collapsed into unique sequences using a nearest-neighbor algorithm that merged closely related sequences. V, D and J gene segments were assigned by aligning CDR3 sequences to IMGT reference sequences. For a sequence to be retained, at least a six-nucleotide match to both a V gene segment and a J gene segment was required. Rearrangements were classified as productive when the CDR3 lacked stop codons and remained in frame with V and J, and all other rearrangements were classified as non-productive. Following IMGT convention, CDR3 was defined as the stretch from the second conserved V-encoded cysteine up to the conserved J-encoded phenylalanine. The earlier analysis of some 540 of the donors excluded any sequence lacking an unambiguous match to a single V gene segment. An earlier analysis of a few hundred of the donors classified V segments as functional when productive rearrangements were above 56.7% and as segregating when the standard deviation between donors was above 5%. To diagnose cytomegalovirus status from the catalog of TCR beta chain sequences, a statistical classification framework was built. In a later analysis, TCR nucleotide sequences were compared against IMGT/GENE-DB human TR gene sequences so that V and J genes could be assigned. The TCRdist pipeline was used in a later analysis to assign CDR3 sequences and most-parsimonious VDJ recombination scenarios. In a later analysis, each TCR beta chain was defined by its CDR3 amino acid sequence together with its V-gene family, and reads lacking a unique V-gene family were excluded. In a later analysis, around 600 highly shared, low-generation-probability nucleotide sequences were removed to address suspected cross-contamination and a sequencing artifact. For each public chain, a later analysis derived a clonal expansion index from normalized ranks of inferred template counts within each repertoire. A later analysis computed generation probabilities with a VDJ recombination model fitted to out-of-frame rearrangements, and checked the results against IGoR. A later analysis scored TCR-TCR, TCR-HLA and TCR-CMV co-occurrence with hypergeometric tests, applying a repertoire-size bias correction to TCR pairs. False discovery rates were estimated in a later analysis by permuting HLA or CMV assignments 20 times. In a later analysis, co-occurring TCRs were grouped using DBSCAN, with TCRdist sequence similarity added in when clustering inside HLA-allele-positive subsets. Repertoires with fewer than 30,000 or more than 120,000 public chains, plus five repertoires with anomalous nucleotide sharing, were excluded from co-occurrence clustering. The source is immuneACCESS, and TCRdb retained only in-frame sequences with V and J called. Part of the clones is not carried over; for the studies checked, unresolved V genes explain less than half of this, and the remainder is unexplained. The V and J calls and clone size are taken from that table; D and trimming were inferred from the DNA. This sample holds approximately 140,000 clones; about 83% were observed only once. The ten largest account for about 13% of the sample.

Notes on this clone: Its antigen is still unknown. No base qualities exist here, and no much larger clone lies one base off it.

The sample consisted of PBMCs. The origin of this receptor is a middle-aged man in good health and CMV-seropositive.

The CDR3 here reads CASSSGTFGDRQPQHF. The DNA sequence is given as TGTGCCAGCAGTTCCGGGACATTTGGGGATCGGCAGCCCCAGCATTTT. Recombination joined TRBV6-5 with TRBJ1-5; possibly the D gene is TRBD1, per 6 matching bases. V is pared back by 4 bases and J by 7 bases, with 20 bases lying between the germline termini. CDR1 MNHEY and CDR2 SVGAGI are derived from the germline V gene. The CDR3 has 16 amino acids, counting the end cysteine and phenylalanine. Only the CDR3 part of the read is kept: 48 bases, read in frame from the first base.